The T cell receptor (beta chain) under discussion was sequenced for a study of control samples from healthy donors and cancer patients. Sequenced by immunoSEQ multiplex PCR; TCRdb stores in-frame clones only, minus some. This sample carries roughly 130,000 clones, about 95% of them seen once, and the ten largest clones take less than 4.5%. This CDR3 spans 13 amino acids. Germline V CDR1 and CDR2: LGHNA, YNFKEQ. V lost 3 bases and J 3 bases, leaving 6 bases between the germline ends. This sequence originates from a young man in good health. The chain carries TRBV4-2 and TRBJ2-1, with D unclear. Sequenced input: blood. In DNA form, the CDR3 reads TGTGCCAGCAGCCATGGGCTCTACAATGAGCAGTTCTTC. Protein product: CASSHGLYNEQFF.